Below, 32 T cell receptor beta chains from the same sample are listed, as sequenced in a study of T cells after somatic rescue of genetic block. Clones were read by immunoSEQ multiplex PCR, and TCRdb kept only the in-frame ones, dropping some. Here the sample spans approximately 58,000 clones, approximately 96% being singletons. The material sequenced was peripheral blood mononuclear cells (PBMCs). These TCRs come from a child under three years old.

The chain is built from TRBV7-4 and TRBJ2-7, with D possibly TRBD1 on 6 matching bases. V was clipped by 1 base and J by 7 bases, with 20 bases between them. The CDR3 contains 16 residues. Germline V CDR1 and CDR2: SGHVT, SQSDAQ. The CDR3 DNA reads TGTGCCAGCAGCTTAGGTTCCAGGGGAGTAGCCGGAGAGCAGTACTTC. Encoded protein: CASSLGSRGVAGEQYF.

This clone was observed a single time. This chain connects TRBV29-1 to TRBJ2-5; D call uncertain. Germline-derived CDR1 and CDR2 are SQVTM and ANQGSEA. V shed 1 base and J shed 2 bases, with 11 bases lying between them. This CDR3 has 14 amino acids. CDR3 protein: CSVEATELQETQYF. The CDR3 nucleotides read TGCAGCGTTGAAGCCACTGAACTACAAGAGACCCAGTACTTC.

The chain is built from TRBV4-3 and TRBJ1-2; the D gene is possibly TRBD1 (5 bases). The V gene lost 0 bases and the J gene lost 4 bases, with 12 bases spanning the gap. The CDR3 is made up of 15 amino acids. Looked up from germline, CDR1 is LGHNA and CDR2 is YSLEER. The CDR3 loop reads CASSQELRTIYGYTF. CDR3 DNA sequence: TGCGCCAGCAGCCAAGAGTTGAGGACAATCTATGGCTACACCTTC.

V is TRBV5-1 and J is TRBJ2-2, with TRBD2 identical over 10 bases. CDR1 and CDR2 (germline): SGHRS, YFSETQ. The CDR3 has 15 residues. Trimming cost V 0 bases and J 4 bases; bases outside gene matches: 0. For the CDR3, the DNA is TGCGCCAGCAGCTTGGCTAGCGGGAGCACCGGGGAGCTGTTTTTT. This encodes CASSLASGSTGELFF.

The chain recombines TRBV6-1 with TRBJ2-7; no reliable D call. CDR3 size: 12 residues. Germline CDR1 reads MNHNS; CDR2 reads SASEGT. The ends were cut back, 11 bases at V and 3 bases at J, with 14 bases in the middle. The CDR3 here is CASSHRFYEQYF. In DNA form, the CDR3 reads TGTGCCTCCAGTCATAGGTTCTACGAGCAGTACTTC.

CDR3 sequence reads: CASSLFAAGGQGYTF. CDR3 sequence (DNA): TGTGCCAGCAGTTTATTTGCGGCAGGGGGTCAGGGCTACACCTTC. This chain joins TRBV27 and TRBJ1-2, with 7 nucleotides matching TRBD1. The CDR3 consists of 15 residues. Germline V gene lookup returns CDR1 MNHEY and CDR2 SMNVEV (reference sequence). V was clipped by 1 base and J by 8 bases; unmatched bases: 10.

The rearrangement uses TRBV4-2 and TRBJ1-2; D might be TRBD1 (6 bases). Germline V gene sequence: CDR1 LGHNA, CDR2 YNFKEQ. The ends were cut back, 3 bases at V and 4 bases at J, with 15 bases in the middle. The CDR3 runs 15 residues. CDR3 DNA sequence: TGTGCCAGCAGCCATGGGGCGACAGGTCTCTATGGCTACACCTTC. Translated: CASSHGATGLYGYTF.

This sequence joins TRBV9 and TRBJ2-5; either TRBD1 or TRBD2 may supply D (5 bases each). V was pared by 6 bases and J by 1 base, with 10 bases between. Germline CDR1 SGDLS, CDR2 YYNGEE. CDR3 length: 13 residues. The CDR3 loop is CASTTGPQETQYF. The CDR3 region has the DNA TGTGCCAGCACTACGGGACCCCAAGAGACCCAGTACTTC.

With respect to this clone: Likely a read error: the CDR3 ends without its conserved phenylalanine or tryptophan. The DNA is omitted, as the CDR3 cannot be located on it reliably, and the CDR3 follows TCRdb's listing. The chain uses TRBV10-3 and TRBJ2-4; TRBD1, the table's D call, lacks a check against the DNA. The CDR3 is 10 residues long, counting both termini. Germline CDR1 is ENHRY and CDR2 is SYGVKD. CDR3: CAINRDRAVI.

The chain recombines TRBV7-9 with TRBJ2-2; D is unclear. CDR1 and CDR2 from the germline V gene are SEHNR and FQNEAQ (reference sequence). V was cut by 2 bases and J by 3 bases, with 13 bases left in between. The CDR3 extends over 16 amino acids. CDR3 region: CASSLRPDLYTGELFF. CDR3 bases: TGTGCCAGCAGCTTAAGGCCGGACCTTTACACCGGGGAGCTGTTTTTT.

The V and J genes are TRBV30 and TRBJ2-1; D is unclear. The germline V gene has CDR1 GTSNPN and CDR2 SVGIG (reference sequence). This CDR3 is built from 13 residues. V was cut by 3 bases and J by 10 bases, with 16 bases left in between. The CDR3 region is CAWRKGGSSEQFF. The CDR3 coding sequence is TGTGCCTGGAGAAAGGGCGGTTCGTCCGAGCAGTTCTTC.

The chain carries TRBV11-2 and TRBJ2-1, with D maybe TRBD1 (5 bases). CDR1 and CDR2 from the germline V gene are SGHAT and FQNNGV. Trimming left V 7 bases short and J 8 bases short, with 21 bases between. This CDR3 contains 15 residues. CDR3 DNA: TGTGCCAGCACCACCCGTTTTGGGGCTTCACATGAGCAGTTCTTC. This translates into CASTTRFGASHEQFF.

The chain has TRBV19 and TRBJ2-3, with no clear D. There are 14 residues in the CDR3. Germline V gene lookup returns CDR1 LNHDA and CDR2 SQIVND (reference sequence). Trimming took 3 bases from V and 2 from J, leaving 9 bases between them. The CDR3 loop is CASSMRRNTDTQYF. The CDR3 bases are TGTGCCAGTAGTATGCGCCGCAACACAGATACGCAGTATTTT. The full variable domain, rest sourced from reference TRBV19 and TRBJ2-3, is DGGITQSPKYLFRKEGQNVTLSCEQNLNHDAMYWYRQDPGQGLRLIYYSQIVNDFQKGDIAEGYSVSREKKESFPLTVTSAQKNPTAFYLCASSMRRNTDTQYFGPGTRLTVL.

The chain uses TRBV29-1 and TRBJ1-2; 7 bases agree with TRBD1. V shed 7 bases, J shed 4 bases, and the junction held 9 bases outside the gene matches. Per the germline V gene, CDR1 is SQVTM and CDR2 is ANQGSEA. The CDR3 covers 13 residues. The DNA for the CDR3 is TGCAGCGACCAAGGGGGCCCCGTCTATGGCTACACCTTC. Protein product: CSDQGGPVYGYTF. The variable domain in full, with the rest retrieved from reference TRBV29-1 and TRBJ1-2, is SAVISQKPSRDICQRGTSLTIQCQVDSQVTMMFWYRQQPGQSLTLIATANQGSEATYESGFVIDKFPISRPNLTFSTLTVSNMSPEDSSIYLCSDQGGPVYGYTFGSGTRLTVV.

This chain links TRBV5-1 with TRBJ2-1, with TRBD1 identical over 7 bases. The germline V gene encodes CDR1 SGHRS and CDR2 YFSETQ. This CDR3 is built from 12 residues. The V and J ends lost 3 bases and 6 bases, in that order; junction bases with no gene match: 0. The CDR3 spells CASSWTGNEQFF. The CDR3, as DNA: TGCGCCAGCAGCTGGACAGGCAATGAGCAGTTCTTC. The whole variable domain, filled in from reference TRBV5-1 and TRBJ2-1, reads KAGVTQTPRYLIKTRGQQVTLSCSPISGHRSVSWYQQTPGQGLQFLFEYFSETQRNKGNFPGRFSGRQFSNSRSEMNVSTLELGDSALYLCASSWTGNEQFFGPGTRLTVL.

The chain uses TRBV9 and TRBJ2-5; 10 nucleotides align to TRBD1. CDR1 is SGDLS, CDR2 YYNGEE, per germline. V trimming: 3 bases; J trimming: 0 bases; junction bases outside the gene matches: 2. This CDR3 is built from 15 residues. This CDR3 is CASSGQGAYQETQYF. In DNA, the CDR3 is TGTGCCAGCAGCGGACAGGGGGCGTACCAAGAGACCCAGTACTTC.

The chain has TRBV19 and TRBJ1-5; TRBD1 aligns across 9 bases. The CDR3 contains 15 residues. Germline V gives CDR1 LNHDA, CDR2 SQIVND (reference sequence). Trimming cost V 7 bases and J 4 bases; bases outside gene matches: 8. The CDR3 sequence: CASTNPGTGNQPQHF. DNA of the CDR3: TGTGCCAGTACCAATCCCGGGACAGGGAATCAGCCCCAGCATTTT.

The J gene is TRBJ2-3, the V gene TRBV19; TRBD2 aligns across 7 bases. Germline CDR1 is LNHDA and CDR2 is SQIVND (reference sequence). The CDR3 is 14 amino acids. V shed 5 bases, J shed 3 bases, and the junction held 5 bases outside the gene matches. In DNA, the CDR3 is TGTGCCAGTAGTGCAGCGGGATGGACAGATACGCAGTATTTT. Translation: CASSAAGWTDTQYF.

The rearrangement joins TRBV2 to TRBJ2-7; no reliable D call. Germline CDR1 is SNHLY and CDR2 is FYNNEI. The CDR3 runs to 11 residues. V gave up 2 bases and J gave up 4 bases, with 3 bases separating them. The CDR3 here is CASSERYEQYF. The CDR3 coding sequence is TGTGCCAGCAGTGAAAGATACGAGCAGTACTTC.

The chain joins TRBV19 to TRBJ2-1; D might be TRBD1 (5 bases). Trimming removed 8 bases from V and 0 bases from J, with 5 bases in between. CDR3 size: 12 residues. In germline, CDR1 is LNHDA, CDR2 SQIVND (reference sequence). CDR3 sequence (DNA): TGTGCCAGTGGACACTCCTACAATGAGCAGTTCTTC. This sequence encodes CASGHSYNEQFF.

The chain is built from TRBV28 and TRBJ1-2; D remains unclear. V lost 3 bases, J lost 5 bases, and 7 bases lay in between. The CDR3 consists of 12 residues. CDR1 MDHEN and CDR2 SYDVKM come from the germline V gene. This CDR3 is CASSFFKYGYTF. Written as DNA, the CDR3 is TGTGCCAGCAGTTTCTTCAAATATGGCTACACCTTC.

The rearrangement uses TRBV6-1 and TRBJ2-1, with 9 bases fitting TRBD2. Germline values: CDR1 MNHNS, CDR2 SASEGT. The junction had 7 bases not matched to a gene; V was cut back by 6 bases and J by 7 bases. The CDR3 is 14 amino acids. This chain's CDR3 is CASRGSGGKNEQFF. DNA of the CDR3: TGTGCCAGCAGGGGTAGCGGGGGCAAAAATGAGCAGTTCTTC.

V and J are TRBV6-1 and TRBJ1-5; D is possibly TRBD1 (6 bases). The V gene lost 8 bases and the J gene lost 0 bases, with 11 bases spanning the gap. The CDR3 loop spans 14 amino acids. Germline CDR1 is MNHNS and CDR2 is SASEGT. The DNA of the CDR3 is TGTGCCAGCGTTGGGACATATAGCAATCAGCCCCAGCATTTT. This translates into CASVGTYSNQPQHF.

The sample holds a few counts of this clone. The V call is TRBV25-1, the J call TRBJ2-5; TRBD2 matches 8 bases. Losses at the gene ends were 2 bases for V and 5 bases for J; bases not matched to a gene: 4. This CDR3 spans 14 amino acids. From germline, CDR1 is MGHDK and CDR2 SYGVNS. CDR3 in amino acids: CASSEVSGIETQYF. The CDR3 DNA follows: TGTGCCAGCAGTGAAGTTAGCGGGATCGAGACCCAGTACTTC.

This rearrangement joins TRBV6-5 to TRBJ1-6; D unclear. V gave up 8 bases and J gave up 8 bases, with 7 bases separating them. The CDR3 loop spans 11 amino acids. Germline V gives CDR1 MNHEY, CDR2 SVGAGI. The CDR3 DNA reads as TGTGCCAGCGGCCCTTATTCACCCCTCCACTTT. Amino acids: CASGPYSPLHF.

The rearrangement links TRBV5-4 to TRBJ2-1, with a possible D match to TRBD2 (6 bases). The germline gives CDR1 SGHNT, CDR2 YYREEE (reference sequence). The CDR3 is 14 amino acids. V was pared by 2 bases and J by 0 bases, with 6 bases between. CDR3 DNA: TGTGCCAGCAGCTTCGGGAGCTCCTACAATGAGCAGTTCTTC. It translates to CASSFGSSYNEQFF.

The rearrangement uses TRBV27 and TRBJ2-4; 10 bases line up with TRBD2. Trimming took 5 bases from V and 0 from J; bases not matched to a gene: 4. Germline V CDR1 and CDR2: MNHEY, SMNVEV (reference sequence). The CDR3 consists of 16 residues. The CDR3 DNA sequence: TGTGCCAGCAGTCCACGACTAGCGGGAGCCAAAAACATTCAGTACTTC. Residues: CASSPRLAGAKNIQYF.

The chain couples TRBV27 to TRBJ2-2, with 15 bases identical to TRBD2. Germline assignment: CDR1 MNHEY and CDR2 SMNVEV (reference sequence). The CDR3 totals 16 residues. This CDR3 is CVSKGLAGGNTGELFF. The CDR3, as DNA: TGTGTCAGTAAGGGACTAGCGGGAGGCAACACCGGGGAGCTGTTTTTT.

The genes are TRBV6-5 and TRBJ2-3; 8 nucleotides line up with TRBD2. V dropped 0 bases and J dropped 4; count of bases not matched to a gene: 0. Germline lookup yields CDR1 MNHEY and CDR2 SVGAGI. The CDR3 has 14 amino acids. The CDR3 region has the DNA TGTGCCAGCAGTTACTCCGGGGGGGCAGATACGCAGTATTTT. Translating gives CASSYSGGADTQYF.

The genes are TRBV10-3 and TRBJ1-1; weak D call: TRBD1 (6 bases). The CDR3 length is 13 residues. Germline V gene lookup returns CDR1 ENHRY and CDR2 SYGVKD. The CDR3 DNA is TGTGCGGGGGCCAGGGGCTGGGACACTGAAGCTTTCTTT. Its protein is CAGARGWDTEAFF.

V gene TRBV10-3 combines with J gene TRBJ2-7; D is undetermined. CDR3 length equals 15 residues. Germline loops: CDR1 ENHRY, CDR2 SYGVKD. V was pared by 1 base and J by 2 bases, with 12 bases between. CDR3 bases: TGTGCCATCAGTGAGTTGTGGACCAACCCCTACGAGCAGTACTTC. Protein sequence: CAISELWTNPYEQYF.

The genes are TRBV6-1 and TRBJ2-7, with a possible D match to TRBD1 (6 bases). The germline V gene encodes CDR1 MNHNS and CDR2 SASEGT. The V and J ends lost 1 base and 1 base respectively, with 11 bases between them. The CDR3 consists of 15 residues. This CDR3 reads CASSEDRGISYEQYF. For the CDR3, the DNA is TGTGCCAGCAGTGAAGATAGGGGGATTTCCTACGAGCAGTACTTC.